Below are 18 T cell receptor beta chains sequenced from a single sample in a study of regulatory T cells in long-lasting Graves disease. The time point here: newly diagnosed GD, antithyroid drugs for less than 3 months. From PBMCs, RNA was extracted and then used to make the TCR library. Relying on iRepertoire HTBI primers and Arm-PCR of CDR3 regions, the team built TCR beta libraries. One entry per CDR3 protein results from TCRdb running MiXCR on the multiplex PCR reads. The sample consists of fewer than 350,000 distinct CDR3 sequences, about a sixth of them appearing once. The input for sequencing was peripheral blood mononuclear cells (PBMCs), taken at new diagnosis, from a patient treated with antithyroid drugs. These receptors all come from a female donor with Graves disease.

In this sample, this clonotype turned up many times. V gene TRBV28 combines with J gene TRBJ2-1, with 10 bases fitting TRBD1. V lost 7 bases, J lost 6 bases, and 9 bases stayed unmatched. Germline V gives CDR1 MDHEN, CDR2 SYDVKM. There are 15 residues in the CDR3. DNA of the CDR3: TGTGCCAGCATAAGGAGACAGGGGGCGACCAATGAGCAGTTCTTC. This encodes CASIRRQGATNEQFF. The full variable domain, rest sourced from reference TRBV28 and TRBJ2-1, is DVKVTQSSRYLVKRTGEKVFLECVQDMDHENMFWYRQDPGLGLRLIYFSYDVKMKEKGDIPEGYSVSREKKERFSLILESASTNQTSMYLCASIRRQGATNEQFFGPGTRLTVL.

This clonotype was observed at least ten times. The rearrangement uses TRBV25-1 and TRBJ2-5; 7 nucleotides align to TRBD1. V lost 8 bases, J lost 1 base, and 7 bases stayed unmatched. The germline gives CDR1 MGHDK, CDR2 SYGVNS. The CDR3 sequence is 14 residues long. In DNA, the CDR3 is TGTGCCAGCGGTTTTAGGACAGGCCAAGAGACCCAGTACTTC. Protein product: CASGFRTGQETQYF. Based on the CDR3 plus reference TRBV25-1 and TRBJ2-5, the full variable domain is EADIYQTPRYLVIGTGKKITLECSQTMGHDKMYWYQQDPGMELHLIHYSYGVNSTEKGDLSSESTVSRIRTEHFPLTLESARPSHTSQYLCASGFRTGQETQYFGPGTRLLVL.

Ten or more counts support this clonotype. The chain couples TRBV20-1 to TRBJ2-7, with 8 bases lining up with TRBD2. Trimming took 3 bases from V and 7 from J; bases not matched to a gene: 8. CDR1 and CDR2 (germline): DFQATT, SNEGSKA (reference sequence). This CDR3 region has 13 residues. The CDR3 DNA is TGCAGTGCTAGGCCAGGCGGGGGGTTGGAGCAGTACTTC. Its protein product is CSARPGGGLEQYF.

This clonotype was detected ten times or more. The CDR3 DNA follows: TGTGCCAGCAGTAAACAGGGGCCCTCTGGAAACACCATATATTTT. As protein: CASSKQGPSGNTIYF. V usage is TRBV28 and J usage is TRBJ1-3, with 7 bases lining up with TRBD1. Germline CDR1 is MDHEN and CDR2 is SYDVKM. The CDR3 runs to 15 residues. V lost 5 bases to trimming and J lost 0 bases; unmatched junction nucleotides: 4. The whole variable domain, filled in from reference TRBV28 and TRBJ1-3, reads DVKVTQSSRYLVKRTGEKVFLECVQDMDHENMFWYRQDPGLGLRLIYFSYDVKMKEKGDIPEGYSVSREKKERFSLILESASTNQTSMYLCASSKQGPSGNTIYFGEGSWLTVV.

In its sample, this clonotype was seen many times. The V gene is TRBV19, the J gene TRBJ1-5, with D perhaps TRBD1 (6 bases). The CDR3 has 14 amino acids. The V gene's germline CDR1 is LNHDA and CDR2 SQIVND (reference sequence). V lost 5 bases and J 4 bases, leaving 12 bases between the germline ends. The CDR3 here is CASSDGQSNQPQHF. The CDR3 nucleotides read TGTGCCAGTAGTGACGGACAGTCAAATCAGCCCCAGCATTTT.

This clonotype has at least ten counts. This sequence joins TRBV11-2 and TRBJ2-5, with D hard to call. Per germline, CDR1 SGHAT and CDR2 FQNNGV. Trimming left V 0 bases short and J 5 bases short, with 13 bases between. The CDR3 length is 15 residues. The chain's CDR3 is CASSLEFQARETQYF. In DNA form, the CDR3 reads TGTGCCAGCAGCTTAGAGTTTCAGGCGCGCGAGACCCAGTACTTC.

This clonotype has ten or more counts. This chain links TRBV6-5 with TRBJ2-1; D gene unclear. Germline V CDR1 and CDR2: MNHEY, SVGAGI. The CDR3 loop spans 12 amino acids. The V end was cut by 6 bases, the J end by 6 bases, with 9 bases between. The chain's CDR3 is CASSYGLNEQFF. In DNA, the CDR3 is TGTGCCAGCAGCTACGGGCTCAATGAGCAGTTCTTC.

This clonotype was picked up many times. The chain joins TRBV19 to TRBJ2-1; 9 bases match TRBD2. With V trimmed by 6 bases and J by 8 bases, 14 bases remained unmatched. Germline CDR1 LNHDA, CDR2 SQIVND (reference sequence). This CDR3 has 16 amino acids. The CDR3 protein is CASSPLVSGSQDEQFF. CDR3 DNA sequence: TGTGCCAGTAGCCCCTTAGTTAGCGGGAGTCAAGATGAGCAGTTCTTC.

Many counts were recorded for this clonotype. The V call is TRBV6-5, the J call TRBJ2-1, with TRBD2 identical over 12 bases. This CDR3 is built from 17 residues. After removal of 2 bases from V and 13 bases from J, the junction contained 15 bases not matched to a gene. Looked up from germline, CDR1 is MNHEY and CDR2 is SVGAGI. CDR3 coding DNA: TGTGCCAGCAGTTACAGACTAGCGGGAGTAGGATTATGGGGCCAGTTCTTC. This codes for CASSYRLAGVGLWGQFF.

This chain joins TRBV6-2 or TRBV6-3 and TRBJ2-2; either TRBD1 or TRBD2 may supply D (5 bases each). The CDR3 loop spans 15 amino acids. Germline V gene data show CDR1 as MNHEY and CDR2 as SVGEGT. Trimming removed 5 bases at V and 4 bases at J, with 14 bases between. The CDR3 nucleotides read TGTGCCAGCAGTGATGGCAGGGCGGGCACCGGGGAGCTGTTTTTT. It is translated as CASSDGRAGTGELFF.

Here the CDR3 reads CASSLVRGTTEAFF. Written as DNA, the CDR3 is TGTGCCAGCAGTCTCGTAAGGGGGACCACTGAAGCTTTCTTT. The rearrangement links TRBV28 to TRBJ1-1; perhaps TRBD1 as D (6 bases). V lost 5 bases, J lost 4 bases, and 14 bases lay in between. The germline CDR1 and CDR2 sequences are MDHEN and SYDVKM. The CDR3 has 14 amino acids.

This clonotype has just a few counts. The CDR3 nucleotides read TGCGCCAGCAGCCAAGAGGGGACTGAAAAACTGTTTTTT. Translation gives CASSQEGTEKLFF. This sequence joins TRBV4-1 and TRBJ1-4, with D possibly matching TRBD1 (5 bases). The CDR3 totals 13 residues. V was clipped by 0 bases and J by 7 bases, with 6 bases between them. Per the germline V gene, CDR1 is MGHRA and CDR2 is YSYEKL.

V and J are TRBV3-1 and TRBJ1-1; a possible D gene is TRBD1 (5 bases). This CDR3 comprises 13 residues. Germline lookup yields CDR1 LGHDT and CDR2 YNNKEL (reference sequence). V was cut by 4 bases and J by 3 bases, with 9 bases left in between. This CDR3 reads CASSRGGDTEAFF. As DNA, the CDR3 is TGTGCCAGCAGCCGGGGGGGGGACACTGAAGCTTTCTTT.

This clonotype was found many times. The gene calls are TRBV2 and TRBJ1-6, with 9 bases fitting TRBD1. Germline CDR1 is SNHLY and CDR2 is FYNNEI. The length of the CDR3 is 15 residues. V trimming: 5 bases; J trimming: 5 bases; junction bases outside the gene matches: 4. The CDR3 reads CASSRDRENNSPLHF. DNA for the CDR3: TGTGCCAGCAGTCGGGACAGGGAGAATAATTCACCCCTCCACTTT.

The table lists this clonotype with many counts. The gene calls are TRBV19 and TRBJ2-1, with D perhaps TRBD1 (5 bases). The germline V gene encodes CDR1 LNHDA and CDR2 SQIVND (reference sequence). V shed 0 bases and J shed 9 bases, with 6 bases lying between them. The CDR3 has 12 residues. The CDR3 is CASSIDRGEQFF. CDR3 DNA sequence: TGTGCCAGTAGTATAGATAGGGGTGAGCAGTTCTTC.

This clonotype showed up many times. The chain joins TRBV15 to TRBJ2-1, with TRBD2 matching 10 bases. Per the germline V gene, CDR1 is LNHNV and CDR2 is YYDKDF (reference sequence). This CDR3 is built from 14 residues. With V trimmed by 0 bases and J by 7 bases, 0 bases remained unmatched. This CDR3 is CATSRETSGNEQFF. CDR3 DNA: TGTGCCACCAGCAGAGAGACTAGCGGGAATGAGCAGTTCTTC.

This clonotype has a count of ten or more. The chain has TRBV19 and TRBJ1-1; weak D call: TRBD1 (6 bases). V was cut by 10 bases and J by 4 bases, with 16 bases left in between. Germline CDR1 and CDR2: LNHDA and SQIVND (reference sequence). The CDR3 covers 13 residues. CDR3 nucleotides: TGTGCCACCAGGCAGGGGCTGATCACTGAAGCTTTCTTT. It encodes CATRQGLITEAFF.

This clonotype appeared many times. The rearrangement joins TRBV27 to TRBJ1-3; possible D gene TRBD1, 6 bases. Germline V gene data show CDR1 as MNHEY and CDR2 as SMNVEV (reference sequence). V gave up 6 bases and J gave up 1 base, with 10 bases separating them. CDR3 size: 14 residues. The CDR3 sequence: CASRKGGSGNTIYF. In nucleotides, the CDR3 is TGTGCCAGCAGAAAAGGGGGTTCTGGAAACACCATATATTTT.